These 8 T cell receptor beta chains came from one sample sequenced in a study of OX40 agonist ivuxolimab in advanced cancers. Sequenced by immunoSEQ multiplex PCR; TCRdb stores in-frame clones only, minus some. The sample has about 29,000 clones, roughly four fifths seen once. Sequenced here: CD4+ or CD8+ T cells sorted from blood, sampled in a trial of the OX40 agonist ivuxolimab. Receptors were obtained from an adult with an advanced solid tumor such as melanoma, head and neck, liver or kidney cancer.

The chain employs TRBV7-2 and TRBJ2-7, with 12 bases identical to TRBD2. V lost 1 base to trimming and J lost 2 bases; unmatched junction nucleotides: 0. Per the germline V gene, CDR1 is SGHTA and CDR2 is FQGNSA. This CDR3 is built from 15 residues. The CDR3 spells CASSLGTSGTYEQYF. The CDR3 bases are TGTGCCAGCAGCTTAGGGACTAGCGGGACCTACGAGCAGTACTTC. The full variable domain, its missing parts supplied by reference TRBV7-2 and TRBJ2-7, is GAGVSQSPSNKVTEKGKDVELRCDPISGHTALYWYRQSLGQGLEFLIYFQGNSAPDKSGLPSDRFSAERTGGSVSTLTIQRTQQEDSAVYLCASSLGTSGTYEQYFGPGTRLTVT.

Details on this clone: This likely came from a read error, as a far larger clone is one base away. V gene TRBV6-1 combines with J gene TRBJ2-5, with 9 bases that match TRBD2. The DNA end is more similar to TRBJ2-7, so the J call may be wrong. CDR1 is MNHNS and CDR2 is SASEGT in the germline V gene. The CDR3 has 15 residues. CDR3: CASSEEASGAYEQYF. The CDR3 nucleotides are TGTGCCAGCAGTGAAGAGGCTAGCGGGGCGTACGAGCAGTACTTC.

The chain recombines TRBV21-1 with TRBJ2-5; the table calls TRBD1, which could not be checked here. TRBV21-1 is a pseudogene locus. The CDR3 length is 17 residues. CDR3 coding DNA: TGTGCCAGCAGCAAAGATGGCCAGGGGGCCATCAAAGAGACCCAGTACTTC. Residues: CASSKDGQGAIKETQYF.

This rearrangement joins TRBV28 to TRBJ2-1; D might be TRBD1 (6 bases). The germline V gene has CDR1 MDHEN and CDR2 SYDVKM. The CDR3 has 12 residues. The V and J ends lost 3 bases and 16 bases respectively, with 16 bases between them. CDR3 region: CASSFTGTFLFF. The CDR3 region has the DNA TGTGCCAGCAGTTTCACCGGGACATTTCTTTTCTTC.

This clone showed up just a few times. The chain recombines TRBV7-6 with TRBJ2-1, with TRBD2 matching 8 bases. This CDR3 has 16 residues. CDR1 SGHVS and CDR2 FNYEAQ come from the germline V gene. The J segment lost 4 bases and the V segment lost 4 bases, leaving 9 bases of the junction unmatched. CDR3 DNA: TGTGCCAGCAGCTCCGTATCGAGCGGGGGTTACAATGAGCAGTTCTTC. Its translation: CASSSVSSGGYNEQFF.

The chain links TRBV4-1 to TRBJ2-5; no clear D. Germline CDR1 reads MGHRA; CDR2 reads YSYEKL. The CDR3 has 14 amino acids. V shed 0 bases and J shed 2 bases, with 7 bases lying between them. The CDR3 DNA follows: TGCGCCAGCAGCCAAGATGACTTACAAGAGACCCAGTACTTC. Residues: CASSQDDLQETQYF.

V usage is TRBV2 and J usage is TRBJ1-3; D is possibly TRBD1 (6 bases). The V gene's germline CDR1 is SNHLY and CDR2 FYNNEI. CDR3 length: 16 amino acids. The V gene lost 5 bases and the J gene lost 4 bases, with 18 bases spanning the gap. The CDR3: CASSSTPTGSGNTIYF. The CDR3 region has the DNA TGTGCCAGCAGTTCCACGCCGACAGGCTCCGGAAACACCATATATTTT.

The V and J genes are TRBV4-1 and TRBJ2-7, with D perhaps matching TRBD1 (5 bases). Germline CDR1 is MGHRA and CDR2 is YSYEKL. The CDR3 totals 13 residues. V was clipped by 6 bases and J by 3 bases, with 12 bases between them. The CDR3: CASSLGRGYEQYF. In DNA form, the CDR3 reads TGCGCCAGCAGTCTCGGAAGGGGCTACGAGCAGTACTTC.